This T cell receptor (beta chain) appears in the sequencing data of a study of post-analysis software for immune sequencing data. Looking at the study overall: Recorded subtypes: relapsing-remitting, secondary progressive, progressive-relapsing; some patients unannotated.

Overall study results and limits: About 5 TRBV segments were significantly more frequent in patients than in controls. TRBV5-6, TRBV5-1 and TRBV20-1 were among these segments. For normalized Chao1 diversity, multiple sclerosis patients scored significantly lower than controls did.

cDNA libraries of TCR beta carried unique molecular identifiers. Each batch of about 0.95 to 10 million T cells produced hundreds of thousands of cDNA molecules. TCRdb re-called the PCR reads with MiXCR, one entry per CDR3 protein. The profile shows almost 700,000 distinct CDR3 sequences, 55% to 60% of them singletons. Germline CDR1 reads DFQATT; CDR2 reads SNEGSKA (reference sequence). Losses at the gene ends were 0 bases for V and 3 bases for J; bases not matched to a gene: 12. CDR3 size: 17 residues. With respect to this clonotype: Its target is unknown.

Sequenced material: blood. This clonotype was obtained from a girl aged 2 to 9 with multiple sclerosis. The V gene is TRBV20-1, the J gene TRBJ2-3; TRBD2 matches 7 bases. This CDR3 reads CSARDWGEGGVTDTQYF. CDR3 coding DNA: TGCAGTGCTAGAGATTGGGGGGAGGGAGGGGTAACAGATACGCAGTATTTT.